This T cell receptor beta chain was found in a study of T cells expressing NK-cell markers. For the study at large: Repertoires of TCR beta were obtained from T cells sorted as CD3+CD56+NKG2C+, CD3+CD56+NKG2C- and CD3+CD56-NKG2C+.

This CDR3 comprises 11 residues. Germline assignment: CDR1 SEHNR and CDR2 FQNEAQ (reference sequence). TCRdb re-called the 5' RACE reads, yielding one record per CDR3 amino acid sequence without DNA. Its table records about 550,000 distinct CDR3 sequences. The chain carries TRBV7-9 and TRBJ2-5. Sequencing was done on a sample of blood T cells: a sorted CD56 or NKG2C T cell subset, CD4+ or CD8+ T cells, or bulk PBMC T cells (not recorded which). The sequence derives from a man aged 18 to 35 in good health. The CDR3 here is CASSLTESQYF.